A selection of T cell receptor beta chains follows, all from one sample in a study of blood T cell repertoires in COVID-19. Clones were read by immunoSEQ multiplex PCR, and TCRdb kept only the in-frame ones, dropping some. The sample includes more than 300,000 clones, roughly 88% seen only once; the top ten take about 1.7%. The sample was peripheral blood. The receptor set was obtained from a woman aged 45-65 years with acute or convalescent COVID-19. The CDR3 runs from the conserved cysteine through the conserved F or W. The D gene is left open where the match is weak. Size tells how often a clone was seen (once, few, many) or the class of an expanded clone, and some rows leave it out.

TRBV4-2,.,TRBD1,TRBJ2-1,CASSQVGTGMNEQFF,TGTGCCAGCAGCCAAGTCGGGACAGGGATGAATGAGCAGTTCTTC
TRBV24-1,.,.,TRBJ1-2,CATSDLRSHGYTF,TGTGCCACCAGTGACCTTCGGAGTCATGGCTACACCTTC
TRBV5-1,once,TRBD1,TRBJ2-1,CASEAGTGFNEQFF,TGCGCCAGCGAGGCCGGGACAGGGTTCAATGAGCAGTTCTTC
TRBV7-3,few,.,TRBJ2-1,CASSLHSSVAYNEQFF,TGTGCCAGCAGCTTACATTCTAGCGTGGCCTACAATGAGCAGTTCTTC
TRBV18,.,.,TRBJ2-7,CASSPPSGNYEQYF,TGTGCCAGCTCACCACCTTCGGGAAATTACGAGCAGTACTTC
TRBV7-2,.,.,TRBJ1-1,CASSGQPNTEAFF,TGTGCCAGCAGTGGACAGCCGAACACTGAAGCTTTCTTT
TRBV28,.,.,TRBJ1-2,CASSSTRDYGYTF,TGTGCCAGCAGTTCGACTCGGGACTATGGCTACACCTTC
TRBV6-2/TRBV6-3,once,TRBD1,TRBJ1-5,CASSLTGMGNQPQHF,TGTGCCAGCAGCCTGACAGGGATGGGCAATCAGCCCCAGCATTTT
TRBV3-1/TRBV3-2,.,TRBD2,TRBJ2-5,CASSQGTMQETQYF,TGTGCCAGCAGCCAGGGGACTATGCAAGAGACCCAGTACTTC
TRBV4-1,few,.,TRBJ2-5,CASSQDPLRKETQYF,TGCGCCAGCAGCCAAGATCCCCTCAGGAAAGAGACCCAGTACTTC
TRBV4-3,.,.,TRBJ2-7,CASSPGDGPYEQYF,TGCGCCAGCAGCCCAGGGGACGGCCCCTACGAGCAGTACTTC
TRBV9,.,TRBD1,TRBJ1-4,CASSEGDRGREKLFF,TGTGCCAGCAGCGAAGGGGACAGGGGTCGAGAAAAACTGTTTTTT
TRBV7-3,.,TRBD2,TRBJ2-7,CASSHGTSGTYEQYF,TGTGCCAGCAGCCATGGGACTAGCGGGACGTACGAGCAGTACTTC
TRBV3-1/TRBV3-2,.,.,TRBJ1-1,CASSQDPGAQAFF,TGTGCCAGCAGCCAAGACCCAGGGGCTCAAGCTTTCTTT
TRBV6-4,.,.,TRBJ2-1,CASSDSWANEQFF,TGTGCCAGCAGTGACTCATGGGCTAATGAGCAGTTCTTC
TRBV18,.,TRBD1,TRBJ2-3,CASSPSDRSRDTQYF,TGTGCCAGCTCACCTTCGGACAGGTCGCGAGATACGCAGTATTTT